Presented here are 14 T cell receptor beta chains from one specimen sequenced in a study of shared clonotypes between healthy human individuals. Profiled with immunoSEQ multiplex PCR; TCRdb holds only in-frame clones, not every one. The sample lists around 2.1 million clones, about 93% seen once, with 1.5% to 2% in the top ten. Terminally differentiated effector memory CD45RA+ cells were excluded from the naive CD8 cells, which were CD45RO-negative and positively selected for CCR7. Sample: naive CD8+ T cells from PBMCs. The receptors stem from a man younger than 30 in good health. Some clones in this sample may be carry-over from other donors' samples.

The gene calls are TRBV28 and TRBJ1-2; a weak D match, TRBD1 (5 bases). Per the germline V gene, CDR1 is MDHEN and CDR2 is SYDVKM. The V end was cut by 5 bases, the J end by 0 bases, with 19 bases between. This CDR3 region has 17 residues. In DNA form, the CDR3 reads TGTGCCAGCAGTACCCGCGAAGGAGGGGCCACTAACTATGGCTACACCTTC. Translating it yields CASSTREGGATNYGYTF.

About this clone: Other nucleotide sequences from this sample produce the same CDR3. The chain carries TRBV7-8 and TRBJ1-1, with D maybe TRBD1 (6 bases). V was cut by 1 base and J by 5 bases, with 11 bases left in between. The CDR3 consists of 14 residues. CDR1 is SGHVS, CDR2 FQNEAQ, per germline. The CDR3 here is CASSLGGGGTEAFF. For the CDR3, the DNA is TGTGCCAGCAGCTTAGGGGGAGGGGGGACTGAAGCTTTCTTT.

V is TRBV5-6 and J is TRBJ2-3; perhaps TRBD1 as D (6 bases). This CDR3 spans 16 amino acids. V was clipped by 0 bases and J by 0 bases, with 11 bases between them. Germline CDR1 SGHDT, CDR2 YYEEEE. The CDR3 region is CASSLEGQPSTDTQYF. As DNA, the CDR3 is TGTGCCAGCAGCTTGGAGGGACAACCTAGCACAGATACGCAGTATTTT.

This chain uses TRBV19 with TRBJ2-7; D possibly corresponds to TRBD1 (6 bases). The CDR3 spans 14 residues. V lost 4 bases, J lost 0 bases, and 10 bases lay in between. CDR1 and CDR2 (germline): LNHDA, SQIVND (reference sequence). This CDR3 reads CASSTGQFSYEQYF. CDR3 DNA sequence: TGTGCCAGTAGTACCGGACAGTTCTCCTACGAGCAGTACTTC.

In nucleotides, the CDR3 is TGTGCCAGCAGCGACGCTTTGGTCACAGATACGCAGTATTTT. Its protein product is CASSDALVTDTQYF. The chain employs TRBV9 and TRBJ2-3; D is unclear. Germline CDR1 reads SGDLS; CDR2 reads YYNGEE. With 3 bases removed from V and 2 bases from J, the gap between germline ends came to 10 bases. The CDR3 is made up of 14 amino acids.

This chain joins TRBV19 and TRBJ1-4; TRBD1 is a possible D gene (5 bases). The CDR3 is 14 residues long. The V gene's germline CDR1 is LNHDA and CDR2 SQIVND (reference sequence). The V and J ends lost 3 bases and 7 bases respectively, with 12 bases between them. CDR3 residues: CASSIMRGGEKLFF. CDR3 sequence (DNA): TGTGCCAGTAGTATCATGAGGGGAGGTGAAAAACTGTTTTTT.

The CDR3 protein is CASSPGSGRRNEQFF. CDR3 bases: TGTGCCAGCAGCCCCGGCAGCGGGAGGAGGAATGAGCAGTTCTTC. The chain couples TRBV6-1 to TRBJ2-1, with 9 bases lining up with TRBD2. CDR3 size: 15 residues. From germline, CDR1 is MNHNS and CDR2 SASEGT. With 6 bases clipped from V and 7 bases from J, the junction kept 10 bases outside the gene matches.

The V call is TRBV7-2, the J call TRBJ2-2; TRBD2 matches 10 bases. The CDR3 has 16 amino acids. Germline CDR1 and CDR2: SGHTA and FQGNSA. Unmatched junction bases numbered 6, after V lost 2 bases and J lost 6 bases. The CDR3 coding sequence is TGTGCCAGCAGCTTAAGGGCTAGCGGGAGCCCCGGGGAGCTGTTTTTT. It encodes CASSLRASGSPGELFF.

This clone was seen only once. The chain couples TRBV21-1 to TRBJ2-7; the table assigns TRBD1, which was not confirmed against the DNA. TRBV21-1 is a documented pseudogene. This CDR3 comprises 15 residues. In nucleotides, the CDR3 is TGTGCCAGCAGCAAAGCAACAGCCCTGAACTACGAGCAGTACTTC. Translating gives CASSKATALNYEQYF.

This rearrangement joins TRBV28 to TRBJ2-1; no firm D call. Germline loops: CDR1 MDHEN, CDR2 SYDVKM. The CDR3 has 13 residues. V dropped 3 bases and J dropped 4 bases, with 7 bases sitting between them. The CDR3 loop reads CASSFMEYNEQFF. The CDR3 DNA is TGTGCCAGCAGTTTTATGGAGTACAATGAGCAGTTCTTC.

Notes on this clone: Other DNA sequences in the sample encode the same CDR3. The J gene is TRBJ2-3, the V gene TRBV28; the D is unclear. Germline assignment: CDR1 MDHEN and CDR2 SYDVKM. This CDR3 spans 12 amino acids. The V gene lost 1 base and the J gene lost 5 bases, with 4 bases spanning the gap. The CDR3 loop reads CASSLFGDTQYF. DNA for the CDR3: TGTGCCAGCAGTTTATTTGGAGATACGCAGTATTTT. Full variable domain (rest looked up from reference TRBV28 and TRBJ2-3): DVKVTQSSRYLVKRTGEKVFLECVQDMDHENMFWYRQDPGLGLRLIYFSYDVKMKEKGDIPEGYSVSREKKERFSLILESASTNQTSMYLCASSLFGDTQYFGPGTRLTVL.

Remarks on this clone: Different DNA sequences within this sample yield the same CDR3. The gene calls are TRBV27 and TRBJ2-7; D is perhaps TRBD2 (6 bases). V was trimmed by 1 base and J by 0 bases, leaving 10 bases between them. Germline V gene sequence: CDR1 MNHEY, CDR2 SMNVEV (reference sequence). The CDR3 runs to 15 residues. CDR3 in DNA: TGTGCCAGCAGTTTATTGGCGGGAAGCTCCTACGAGCAGTACTTC. Amino acid sequence: CASSLLAGSSYEQYF.

As regards this clone: An end of the junction differs from the germline gene, which may be a read error. This chain connects TRBV4-1 to TRBJ2-2; D uncertain. This CDR3 has 14 residues. Germline V gives CDR1 MGHRA, CDR2 YSYEKL. The DNA of the CDR3 is TGCGCCAGCACCCAAGGCCCCGGGTCCGGGGAGCTGTTTTTT. Its protein is CASTQGPGSGELFF.

The table lists this clone with a few counts. This chain joins TRBV4-3 and TRBJ1-1; D gene ambiguous. V was trimmed by 1 base and J by 8 bases, leaving 11 bases between them. Per the germline V gene, CDR1 is LGHNA and CDR2 is YSLEER. The CDR3 is 13 amino acids. CDR3 protein: CASSQVVRREAFF. DNA for the CDR3: TGCGCCAGCAGCCAAGTTGTGAGGCGGGAAGCTTTCTTT.